The 17 T cell receptor beta chains below come from one sample, sequenced in a study of regulatory T cells in long-lasting Graves disease. As for time point: newly diagnosed GD, antithyroid drugs for less than 3 months. After RNA was extracted from PBMCs, the TCR library was made from it. Combining iRepertoire HTBI primers with Arm-PCR of CDR3 regions, the authors built TCR beta libraries. MiXCR was run by TCRdb on the multiplex PCR reads, yielding one entry per CDR3 protein. The data show roughly 530,000 distinct CDR3 sequences, with about 16% seen just once and roughly 25% held by the top ten. This same sample was also taken into another study, of T cells in Graves' hyperthyroidism and ophthalmopathy.

Sequencing used peripheral blood mononuclear cells (PBMCs), obtained at new diagnosis, from a patient treated with antithyroid drugs. These receptors all come from a woman aged 35-60 years with Graves disease.

This clonotype was counted only a few times. The chain has TRBV4-1 and TRBJ1-1; maybe TRBD1 (5 bases). Germline CDR1 is MGHRA and CDR2 is YSYEKL. This CDR3 spans 15 amino acids. V lost 1 base and J lost 4, with 13 bases in between. The CDR3, as DNA: TGCGCCAGCAGCCAAGTTGGGGGTTCGGGCACTGAAGCTTTCTTT. It translates to CASSQVGGSGTEAFF.

The rearrangement joins TRBV9 to TRBJ2-3, with 10 nucleotides matching TRBD2. This CDR3 is built from 18 residues. The ends lost 0 bases at V and 4 bases at J; junction bases unmatched: 11. Germline assignment: CDR1 SGDLS and CDR2 YYNGEE. CDR3 DNA sequence: TGTGCCAGCAGCGTAGCCCCGTGGCAGCGGGGGGGCCCAGATACGCAGTATTTT. Translated, it gives CASSVAPWQRGGPDTQYF. The complete variable domain, with remaining parts taken from reference TRBV9 and TRBJ2-3, reads DSGVTQTPKHLITATGQRVTLRCSPRSGDLSVYWYQQSLDQGLQFLIQYYNGEERAKGNILERFSAQQFPDLHSELNLSSLELGDSALYFCASSVAPWQRGGPDTQYFGPGTRLTVL.

This clonotype appeared a few times. In DNA, the CDR3 is TGTGCCAGCAGCTTGGGAGCGAAAGAGACCCAGTACTTC. It translates to CASSLGAKETQYF. The chain uses TRBV7-6 and TRBJ2-5; tentatively, D is TRBD2 (5 bases). V lost 3 bases and J lost 3, with 8 bases in between. Germline V gene lookup returns CDR1 SGHVS and CDR2 FNYEAQ. The CDR3 spans 13 residues.

The V gene is TRBV3-1, the J gene TRBJ2-6; TRBD2 agrees at 8 bases. Trimming removed 4 bases from V and 0 bases from J; junction bases left unmatched: 14. CDR3 length: 20 amino acids. CDR1 LGHDT and CDR2 YNNKEL come from the germline V gene (reference sequence). CDR3 sequence: CASSRYMAGGKTSGANVLTF. Written as DNA, the CDR3 is TGTGCCAGCAGCCGATATATGGCGGGGGGCAAAACCTCTGGGGCCAACGTCCTGACTTTC.

In the case of this clonotype: A much bigger clone sits one base away, suggesting this may be a read error. J is TRBJ2-7 and V is TRBV6-5, with TRBD2 as a possible D gene (5 bases). The CDR3 spans 17 residues. Per the germline V gene, CDR1 is MNHEY and CDR2 is SVGAGI. The V end was cut by 0 bases, the J end by 0 bases, with 15 bases between. CDR3 protein: CASSYSRATGISYEQYF. DNA for the CDR3: TGTGCCAGCAGTTACTCGAGGGCTACCGGGATCTCCTACGAGCAGTACTTC.

This clonotype has ten or more counts. The CDR3 sequence is CSASRGEGNTEAFF. For the CDR3, the DNA is TGCAGTGCTAGTAGGGGTGAGGGCAACACTGAAGCTTTCTTT. This chain connects TRBV20-1 to TRBJ1-1, with D maybe TRBD1 (5 bases). CDR3 size: 14 residues. The germline CDR1 and CDR2 sequences are DFQATT and SNEGSKA (reference sequence). Trimming removed 3 bases from V and 2 bases from J, with 13 bases in between.

The chain links TRBV30 to TRBJ1-6; TRBD1 matches at 10 bases. This CDR3 has 14 residues. In germline, CDR1 is GTSNPN, CDR2 SVGIG (reference sequence). The J segment lost 8 bases and the V segment lost 7 bases, leaving 8 bases of the junction unmatched. CDR3 nucleotide sequence: TGTGCCTCAACGGTCGGACAGGGGGATTCACCCCTCCACTTT. Its protein is CASTVGQGDSPLHF.

Note on this clonotype: A single base separates this from a much larger clone, so it may be a read error. The V gene is TRBV30, the J gene TRBJ2-7; D is uncertain. Germline V gives CDR1 GTSNPN, CDR2 SVGIG (reference sequence). This CDR3 region has 11 residues. Trimming left V 3 bases short and J 3 bases short, with 6 bases between. The CDR3 nucleotides are TGTGCCTGGAGGAGGATCTACGAGCAGTACTTC. Amino acids: CAWRRIYEQYF. The complete variable domain, with remaining parts taken from reference TRBV30 and TRBJ2-7, reads SQTIHQWPATLVQPVGSPLSLECTVEGTSNPNLYWYRQAAGRGLQLLFYSVGIGQISSEVPQNLSASRPQDRQFILSSKKLLLSDSGFYLCAWRRIYEQYFGPGTRLTVT.

The chain is built from TRBV5-8 and TRBJ2-3, with no clear D. There are 12 residues in the CDR3. The germline V and J ends were trimmed by 5 bases and 5 bases, with 9 bases remaining between them. CDR1 is SGHTS, CDR2 YDEGEE, per germline. CDR3 in amino acids: CASRPEQDTQYF. Here the CDR3 DNA reads TGTGCCAGCAGACCTGAGCAAGATACGCAGTATTTT. Complete variable domain (other parts from reference TRBV5-8 and TRBJ2-3): EAGVTQSPTHLIKTRGQQATLRCSPISGHTSVYWYQQALGLGLQFLLWYDEGEERNRGNFPPRFSGRQFPNYSSELNVNALELEDSALYLCASRPEQDTQYFGPGTRLTVL.

In this sample, this clonotype turned up many times. The CDR3 reads CASSQRGSTEAFF. The CDR3 region has the DNA TGTGCCAGCAGCCAAAGGGGTAGCACTGAAGCTTTCTTT. V is TRBV3-1 and J is TRBJ1-1; perhaps TRBD1 as D (5 bases). The germline V and J ends were trimmed by 2 bases and 4 bases, with 8 bases remaining between them. Germline CDR1 is LGHDT and CDR2 is YNNKEL (reference sequence). The length of the CDR3 is 13 residues.

This clonotype was found many times. J is TRBJ2-7 and V is TRBV20-1; 7 bases match TRBD1. The CDR3 totals 16 residues. V gave up 0 bases and J gave up 2 bases; unmatched junction bases: 10. Germline-derived CDR1 and CDR2 are DFQATT and SNEGSKA (reference sequence). The CDR3 loop is CSARDGEDRATYEQYF. The CDR3 coding sequence is TGCAGTGCTAGAGATGGGGAAGACAGGGCGACCTACGAGCAGTACTTC.

This clonotype showed up many times. This chain links TRBV20-1 with TRBJ2-3; tentative D call: TRBD2 (6 bases). CDR1 and CDR2 from the germline V gene are DFQATT and SNEGSKA (reference sequence). V was pared by 2 bases and J by 3 bases, with 9 bases between. CDR3 length: 13 amino acids. The CDR3 coding sequence is TGCAGTGCTAGATTAAGCGGGACAGATACGCAGTATTTT. Translating gives CSARLSGTDTQYF.

The chain uses TRBV7-8 and TRBJ1-2; 9 bases line up with TRBD1. The CDR3 has 19 amino acids. Losses at the gene ends were 5 bases for V and 0 bases for J; bases not matched to a gene: 16. CDR1 is SGHVS and CDR2 is FQNEAQ in the germline V gene. This chain's CDR3 is CASSRSQQGAAPANYGYTF. The CDR3 region has the DNA TGTGCCAGCAGCCGCAGCCAACAGGGGGCGGCCCCAGCTAACTATGGCTACACCTTC.

The V and J genes are TRBV5-4 and TRBJ2-3; weak D call: TRBD2 (6 bases). Trimming left V 0 bases short and J 2 bases short, with 13 bases between. Looked up from germline, CDR1 is SGHNT and CDR2 is YYREEE (reference sequence). The CDR3 consists of 16 residues. CDR3 DNA: TGTGCCAGCAGCTTGGAGTGGCGGACTATCACAGATACGCAGTATTTT. It codes for CASSLEWRTITDTQYF.

The chain combines TRBV12-3 or TRBV12-4 with TRBJ1-1; TRBD1 agrees at 10 bases. Trimming at V came to 5 bases and at J to 4 bases, leaving 4 bases not matched to a gene. The CDR3 is 14 residues long. The CDR3 loop is CASSMRTGGTEAFF. CDR3 DNA: TGTGCCAGCAGTATGCGGACAGGGGGCACTGAAGCTTTCTTT.

To note about this clonotype: A much larger clone is a single base away; this may be a read error. The chain links TRBV6-4 to TRBJ1-5; 7 bases line up with TRBD1. Germline CDR1 and CDR2: MRHNA and SNTAGT. Germline trimming cut 4 bases from V and 6 bases from J; bases unmatched to any gene: 6. The CDR3 totals 14 residues. The CDR3 bases are TGTGCCAGCAGTGGGACAGGTGCGATTCAGCCCCAGCATTTT. It translates to CASSGTGAIQPQHF.

This clonotype came up many times. V is TRBV7-3 and J is TRBJ2-1; D may be TRBD1 (6 bases). Trimming left V 3 bases short and J 6 bases short, with 18 bases between. The CDR3 covers 16 residues. In germline, CDR1 is SGHTA, CDR2 FQGTGA. The chain's CDR3 is CASSFRAGDSPNEQFF. The CDR3 bases are TGTGCCAGCAGCTTCCGAGCAGGGGATTCCCCCAATGAGCAGTTCTTC.